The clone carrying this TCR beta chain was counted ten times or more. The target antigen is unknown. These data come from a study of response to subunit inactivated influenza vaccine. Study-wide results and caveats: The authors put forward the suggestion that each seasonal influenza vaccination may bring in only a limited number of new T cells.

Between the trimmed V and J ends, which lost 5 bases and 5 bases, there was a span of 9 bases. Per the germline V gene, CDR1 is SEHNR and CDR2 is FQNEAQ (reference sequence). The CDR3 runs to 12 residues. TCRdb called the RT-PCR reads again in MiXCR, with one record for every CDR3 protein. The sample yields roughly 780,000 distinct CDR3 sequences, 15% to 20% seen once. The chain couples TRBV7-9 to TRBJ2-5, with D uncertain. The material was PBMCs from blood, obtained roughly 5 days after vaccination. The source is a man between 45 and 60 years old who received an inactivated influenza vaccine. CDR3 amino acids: CASSPESETQYF. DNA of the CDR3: TGTGCCAGCAGCCCCGAGAGTGAGACCCAGTACTTC.